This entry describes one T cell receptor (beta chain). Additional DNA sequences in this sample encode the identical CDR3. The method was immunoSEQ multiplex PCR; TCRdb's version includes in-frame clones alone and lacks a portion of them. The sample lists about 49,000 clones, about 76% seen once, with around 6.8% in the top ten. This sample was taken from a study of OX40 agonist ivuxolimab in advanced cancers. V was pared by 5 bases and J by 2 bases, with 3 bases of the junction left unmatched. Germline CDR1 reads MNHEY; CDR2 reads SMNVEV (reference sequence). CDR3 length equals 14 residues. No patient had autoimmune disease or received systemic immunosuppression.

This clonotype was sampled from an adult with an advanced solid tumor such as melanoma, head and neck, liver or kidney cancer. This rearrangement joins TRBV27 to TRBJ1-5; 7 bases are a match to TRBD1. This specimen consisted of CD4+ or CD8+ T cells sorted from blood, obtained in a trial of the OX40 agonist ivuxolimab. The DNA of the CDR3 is TGTGCCAGCAGTCCTGGACAGGGCAATCAGCCCCAGCATTTT. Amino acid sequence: CASSPGQGNQPQHF.